Listed below are T cell receptor beta chains from one sample, sequenced in a study of chemoradiotherapy in HPV16-positive cancers. Sequencing was performed with immunoSEQ multiplex PCR; in TCRdb, only in-frame clones are kept and a portion is missing. This sample has fewer than 3,500 clones, with about nine tenths found just once. The source material was tumor tissue, sampled from a patient who underwent chemoradiotherapy. The receptors were gathered from a human donor with HPV-associated anogenital cancer. Each CDR3 is given with its conserved first and last residue. The D gene is left open where the match is weak. Clone size, where shown, is once, few, many, or a class for clones that have expanded.

-	-	TRBV28	TRBJ2-7	TGTGCCAGCAGTCTTCTTGGGGGGCGCACCTACGAGCAGTACTTC	CASSLLGGRTYEQYF
-	-	TRBV5-1	TRBJ2-1	TGCGCCAGCAGCTTGGCAACCGAGTACAATGAGCAGTTCTTC	CASSLATEYNEQFF
-	TRBD1	TRBV27	TRBJ2-2	TGTGCCAGCTTCCCGTCAGGGGGATTGTACACCGGGGAGCTGTTTTTT	CASFPSGGLYTGELFF
-	-	TRBV6-1	TRBJ2-5	TGTGCCAGCAGTGTCCGGAGGAAGCAAGAGACCCAGTACTTC	CASSVRRKQETQYF
-	-	TRBV27	TRBJ2-7	TGTGCCAGTGGAGGTGGGGCCGGCGAGCAGTACTTC	CASGGGAGEQYF
-	TRBD2	TRBV7-9	TRBJ2-1	TGTGCCAGCAGCTTACCTGTCGGAGCGGGAGGTGGTGAGCAGTTCTTC	CASSLPVGAGGGEQFF
-	-	TRBV10-3	TRBJ1-4	TGTGCCATCAGTGAAGGTCAGGATAATGAAAAACTGTTTTTT	CAISEGQDNEKLFF
-	-	TRBV7-6	TRBJ1-1	TGTGCCAGCAGCTTAGAACTGGACCCCACTGAAGCTTTCTTT	CASSLELDPTEAFF
-	TRBD1	TRBV4-1	TRBJ2-7	TGCGCCAGCAGCCAAGGCGGACAGGGTTACGAGCAGTACTTC	CASSQGGQGYEQYF
-	TRBD1	TRBV23-1	TRBJ2-7	TGCGCCAGCAGTCAATCGCGGGACAGGTGTCTCGAGCAGTACTTC	CASSQSRDRCLEQYF
-	TRBD1	TRBV30	TRBJ1-1	TGTGCCTGGAGGGCAGGGGGGGTCCGCGCTGAAGCTTTCTTT	CAWRAGGVRAEAFF
-	-	TRBV5-1	TRBJ1-1	TGCGCCAGCAGCTTGGAGACGGGAGCCCGGGGTGAAGCTTTCTTT	CASSLETGARGEAFF
-	TRBD1	TRBV2	TRBJ1-3	TGTGCCAGCAGTACAGGGGATGGAAACACCATATATTTT	CASSTGDGNTIYF
once	TRBD2	TRBV7-2	TRBJ2-7	TGTGCCAGCAGCGAGGGACTAGTAACGTCCGAGCAGTACTTC	CASSEGLVTSEQYF
-	-	TRBV11-2	TRBJ2-3	TGTGCCAGCAGCTTAGGGTTAGGCACAGATACGCAGTATTTT	CASSLGLGTDTQYF
-	-	TRBV28	TRBJ1-5	TGTGCCAGCAGTTTACAGGGACGGGGCAATCAGCCCCAGCATTTT	CASSLQGRGNQPQHF
large	TRBD1	TRBV5-1	TRBJ2-1	TGCGCCAGCAGCCCCGAACCGGGACAGTTCTACAATGAGCAGTTCTTC	CASSPEPGQFYNEQFF
-	-	TRBV19	TRBJ2-1	TGTGCCAGTAGTATAGCTGGGTATGAGGTTGGGCAGTTCTTC	CASSIAGYEVGQFF
-	TRBD1	TRBV19	TRBJ1-2	TGTGCCAGTAGTCTTACCGGGACAGGGGTCATCTATGGCTACACCTTC	CASSLTGTGVIYGYTF
-	-	TRBV14	TRBJ1-1	TGTGCCAGCAGCAACACAAAGAACACTGAAGCTTTCTTT	CASSNTKNTEAFF
-	-	TRBV9	TRBJ2-1	TGTGCCAGCAGCCTAAACAATGAGCAGTTCTTC	CASSLNNEQFF
-	-	TRBV30	TRBJ2-1	TGTGCCTGGATTATTGCGGGACAGTACAATGAGCAGTTCTTC	CAWIIAGQYNEQFF
-	-	TRBV5-6	TRBJ2-5	TGTGCCAGCAGCTTGGTTTCCCAGGGGTCGGGGACCCAGTACTTC	CASSLVSQGSGTQYF
-	-	TRBV7-6	TRBJ1-3	TGTGCCAGCAGCCCCGGCTCTGGAAACACCATATATTTT	CASSPGSGNTIYF
-	-	TRBV6-1	TRBJ1-5	TGTGCCAGCAGTCCCGTCTCTAGGGGCAATCAGCCCCAGCATTTT	CASSPVSRGNQPQHF
-	-	TRBV5-5	TRBJ2-3	TGTGCCAGCACCCCGCTCGGGGGCACAGATACGCAGTATTTT	CASTPLGGTDTQYF
-	-	TRBV4-1	TRBJ1-1	TGCGCCAGCAGCCAATGGGCAGGAAGTCTCACTGAAGCTTTCTTT	CASSQWAGSLTEAFF
-	-	TRBV5-1	TRBJ2-7	TGCGCCAGCAGCTTGGGGGGCTCGGGCTACGAGCAGTACTTC	CASSLGGSGYEQYF
-	-	TRBV7-2	TRBJ2-1	TGTGCCAGCAGCTTAGCAGGTGGGACCTACAATGAGCAGTTCTTC	CASSLAGGTYNEQFF
-	-	TRBV28	TRBJ1-4	TGTGCCAGCAGTTTGACGATCCGAGGGGAAAAACTGTTTTTT	CASSLTIRGEKLFF
-	-	TRBV6-5	TRBJ2-7	TGTGCCAGCAGCACACCCCAAAGGGGGTTGAGGGAGCAGTACTTC	CASSTPQRGLREQYF
-	TRBD1	TRBV30	TRBJ2-5	TGTGCCTGGCGGGGACAGGGAAAAGAGACCCAGTACTTC	CAWRGQGKETQYF
-	TRBD1	TRBV5-4	TRBJ1-6	TGTGCCAGCAGCCTGATGACAGGGGTCAATTCACCCCTCCACTTT	CASSLMTGVNSPLHF
-	-	TRBV4-1	TRBJ2-5	TGCGCCAGCAGCCCTGGGACGAGTGGGAACGGGGAGACCCAGTACTTC	CASSPGTSGNGETQYF
-	TRBD1	TRBV2	TRBJ2-5	TGTGCCAGCCAAGACAGGGGGTACGAGACCCAGTACTTC	CASQDRGYETQYF
-	TRBD2	TRBV11-2	TRBJ2-1	TGTGCCAGCAGCTGGCCAGCGGGAGCGGGGACTAATGAGCAGTTCTTC	CASSWPAGAGTNEQFF
-	-	TRBV11-2	TRBJ2-1	TGTGCCAGCACCCGAGGAGCAGCCTACAATGAGCAGTTCTTC	CASTRGAAYNEQFF
-	TRBD1	TRBV15	TRBJ1-1	TGTGCCACCAGCAGAGATCGGCCCTCCGACAGGGAAGTGAACACTGAAGCTTTCTTT	CATSRDRPSDREVNTEAFF
-	TRBD1	TRBV7-8	TRBJ1-2	TGTGCCAGCAGCTTAGGGGTGACAGGGGGCGGGAGTGGCTACACCTTC	CASSLGVTGGGSGYTF
-	-	TRBV5-5	TRBJ1-3	TGTGCCAGCAAGACAAATGCGGGAAACACCATATATTTT	CASKTNAGNTIYF
-	-	TRBV5-6	TRBJ1-4	TGTGCCAGCAGCCTGGGATACGATCGGGAAAAACTGTTTTTT	CASSLGYDREKLFF
few	-	TRBV2	TRBJ1-5	TGTGCCAGCAGTATAGGACAGACTAGCAATCAGCCCCAGCATTTT	CASSIGQTSNQPQHF
-	-	TRBV6-5	TRBJ2-7	TGTGCCAGCAGAAGAAGTGGGTCGATTTACGAGCAGTACTTC	CASRRSGSIYEQYF
-	TRBD1	TRBV10-3	TRBJ2-1	TGTGCCATCAGTACCTCCGGGACAGGGTACAATGAGCAGTTCTTC	CAISTSGTGYNEQFF
few	-	TRBV30	TRBJ2-1	TGTGCCTGGGGCCCGGGGCCCCTCGTCGATGAGCAGTTCTTC	CAWGPGPLVDEQFF
-	-	TRBV12-5	TRBJ2-2	TGTGCTAGTGGTTTGACACAGGGCGCCCTCACCGGGGAGCTGTTTTTT	CASGLTQGALTGELFF
-	TRBD1	TRBV30	TRBJ1-1	TGTGCCTGGAGTGTAAAGGGGACAGGGCCTGAAGCTTTCTTT	CAWSVKGTGPEAFF
-	-	TRBV5-6	TRBJ2-5	TGTGCCAGCAGCCCGACCGGCCAAGAGACCCAGTACTTC	CASSPTGQETQYF
-	TRBD1	TRBV25-1	TRBJ1-2	TGTGCCAGCAGTGAATTCGGGACAGGGGAAAACACCTTC	CASSEFGTGENTF
few	-	TRBV6-1	TRBJ1-2	TGTGCCAGCAGTGAAGGCCGGGACTACTATGGCTACACCTTC	CASSEGRDYYGYTF
once	-	TRBV5-4	TRBJ2-1	TGTGCCAGCGGGGGACCCAGCTCCTACAATGAGCAGTTCTTC	CASGGPSSYNEQFF
-	-	TRBV5-4	TRBJ1-1	TGTGCCAGCAGCTTGGCAGGGTGGAGGACTGAAGCTTTCTTT	CASSLAGWRTEAFF
-	TRBD1	TRBV5-4	TRBJ1-1	TGTGCCACGATAAGGGGGGACAGAACCACTGAAGCTTTCTTT	CATIRGDRTTEAFF
-	-	TRBV30	TRBJ2-3	TGTGCCTGTATACCGGGATCTACCTTATTTGATACGCAGTATTTT	CACIPGSTLFDTQYF
-	-	TRBV7-2	TRBJ1-5	TGTGCCAGCAGCCTCCGGCGAGGGGATCAGCCCCAGCATTTT	CASSLRRGDQPQHF
-	-	TRBV19	TRBJ2-3	TGTGCCACCAGAGGGTGGGCAGATACGCAGTATTTT	CATRGWADTQYF
-	TRBD1	TRBV5-1	TRBJ2-7	TGCGCCAGCAGCTTGGATTCTTTGAGTGGGACAGGGTTCGGAGAGCAGTACTTC	CASSLDSLSGTGFGEQYF